The 9 T cell receptor beta chains below all came from one sample that was sequenced in a study of PD-L1 blockade in urothelial cancer. Sequencing was performed with immunoSEQ multiplex PCR; in TCRdb, only in-frame clones are kept and a portion is missing. The sample shows more than 90,000 clones, around 90% of them seen only once. The time point here: peripheral blood 6 weeks after treatment start. The input for sequencing was PBMCs, taken around atezolizumab (anti-PD-L1) treatment. Receptors originate from a man in his fifties or sixties with urothelial cancer.

In DNA form, the CDR3 reads TGCAGTGCTAGGGTAGTGGATACGCAGTATTTT. Protein sequence: CSARVVDTQYF. This rearrangement joins TRBV20-1 to TRBJ2-3; D remains ambiguous. Trimming pared 3 bases from V and 6 bases from J, leaving 7 bases between. CDR3 length equals 11 residues. Per germline, CDR1 DFQATT and CDR2 SNEGSKA (reference sequence).

V usage is TRBV2 and J usage is TRBJ2-7, with 12 positions matching TRBD2. This CDR3 is built from 18 residues. Germline-derived CDR1 and CDR2 are SNHLY and FYNNEI. V lost 1 base and J lost 5; bases outside the gene matches: 12. CDR3 sequence reads: CASSEDRLTSGRLDEQYF. The CDR3 DNA follows: TGTGCCAGCAGTGAAGACCGCCTTACTAGCGGGAGGTTGGACGAGCAGTACTTC.

J is TRBJ2-7 and V is TRBV6-1; weak D call: TRBD1 (6 bases). This CDR3 comprises 13 residues. Trimming shortened V by 9 bases and J by 0 bases, and 12 bases separated the two germline ends. CDR1 MNHNS and CDR2 SASEGT come from the germline V gene. CDR3 region: CASSGTPSYEQYF. CDR3 nucleotide sequence: TGTGCCAGTTCCGGGACACCCTCCTACGAGCAGTACTTC.

The rearrangement joins TRBV27 to TRBJ1-6, with 9 bases lining up with TRBD1. This CDR3 spans 14 amino acids. J gave up 6 bases and V 5 bases, and 2 bases lay outside the gene matches. The germline V gene encodes CDR1 MNHEY and CDR2 SMNVEV (reference sequence). Written as DNA, the CDR3 is TGTGCCAGCAGTCCACAGGGGGCTAATTCACCCCTCCACTTT. Encoded protein: CASSPQGANSPLHF.

The gene calls are TRBV5-1 and TRBJ1-4, with TRBD1 matching over 9 bases. This CDR3 has 16 residues. Germline CDR1 and CDR2: SGHRS and YFSETQ. The V gene end was trimmed by 0 bases and the J gene end by 4 bases; junction bases not matched to a gene: 4. CDR3 residues: CASSLGQGEGNEKLFF. For the CDR3, the DNA is TGCGCCAGCAGCTTGGGACAGGGGGAAGGTAATGAAAAACTGTTTTTT.

The chain's CDR3 is CASSKGHSGGARETQYF. The CDR3 nucleotides read TGTGCCAGCAGCAAAGGACATAGCGGGGGGGCTAGGGAGACCCAGTACTTC. The J gene is TRBJ2-5, the V gene TRBV21-1; the DNA was not used to check the table's D call, TRBD2. TRBV21-1 is marked as a pseudogene. This CDR3 comprises 17 residues.

The chain has TRBV15 and TRBJ2-2, with TRBD1 matching 8 bases. Per germline, CDR1 LNHNV and CDR2 YYDKDF (reference sequence). The V gene end was trimmed by 3 bases and the J gene end by 7 bases; junction bases not matched to a gene: 4. The CDR3 is made up of 14 amino acids. The CDR3 nucleotides are TGTGCCACCAGCAGGACAGGGGAAAGCGGGGAGCTGTTTTTT. This codes for CATSRTGESGELFF.

This clone was detected a few times. This sequence joins TRBV20-1 and TRBJ1-1; D not resolved. This CDR3 is built from 11 residues. V was shortened by 6 bases and J by 1 base, with 6 bases between the two germline ends. The germline gives CDR1 DFQATT, CDR2 SNEGSKA (reference sequence). This CDR3 reads CSAIQNTEAFF. CDR3 sequence (DNA): TGCAGTGCGATACAGAACACTGAAGCTTTCTTT.

This clone occurred once. The chain has TRBV6-5 and TRBJ1-2, with TRBD1 identical over 12 bases. This CDR3 region has 16 residues. After removal of 2 bases from V and 4 bases from J, the junction contained 5 bases not matched to a gene. Per the germline V gene, CDR1 is MNHEY and CDR2 is SVGAGI. The CDR3 coding sequence is TGTGCCAGCAGTTACACCGGGACAGGGGGCCTCTATGGCTACACCTTC. Its translation: CASSYTGTGGLYGYTF.